The entry below gives a single T cell receptor (beta chain) sequence along with its context. The entry originates in a study of blood T cells in healthy people across ages. All donors came from Russia, were Caucasian and healthy, and spanned ages 6 to 90. Alongside a J-beta primer mix, a sample-barcoded 5' primer served in a second PCR lasting about 6 to 11 cycles. Samples each returned at least 2.5 million CDR3-containing paired-end reads. TCRdb re-analysed the 5' RACE reads in MiXCR, keeping a single row per CDR3 protein. Among 850,000 to 1,300,000 distinct CDR3 sequences listed, 40% to 45% were seen once. Deletions cut 6 bases from V and 5 bases from J, with 16 bases between. The CDR3 is 14 residues long.

The sample taken for sequencing was blood. The TCR was taken from an older woman in good health. The V call is TRBV12-3 or TRBV12-4, the J call TRBJ1-2; a weak D match, TRBD1 (5 bases). Here the CDR3 reads CASSEAGPAYGYTF. The CDR3 DNA follows: TGTGCCAGCAGCGAGGCGGGGCCAGCATATGGCTACACCTTC.